The rows below give T cell receptor beta chains drawn from one sample of a study of T cell changes during pregnancy in multiple sclerosis. Data came from immunoSEQ multiplex PCR; TCRdb stores just in-frame clones and leaves some out. The top ten hold around 1.8% of the sample, which has 58,000 or so clones, about nine tenths seen once. The sample was peripheral blood, taken after pregnancy. Receptor source: a female donor with multiple sclerosis, enrolled in a pregnancy study. Both conserved end residues are part of each CDR3. The D gene is left open where the match is weak. Clone size, where shown, is once, few, many, or a class for clones that have expanded.

v_call	clone_size	cdr3_length	j_call	d_call	cdr3_aa	cdr3_nt
TRBV7-2	NA	18	TRBJ2-3	TRBD2	CASSLQPWSGGDTDTQYF	TGTGCCAGCAGCTTACAACCATGGAGCGGGGGGGACACAGATACGCAGTATTTT
TRBV6-5	NA	11	TRBJ1-2	NA	CASSYRGGYTF	TGTGCCAGCAGTTACAGGGGGGGCTACACCTTC
TRBV19	few	15	TRBJ1-5	TRBD1	CASRPDRARNQPQHF	TGTGCCAGCCGCCCGGACAGGGCCCGGAATCAGCCCCAGCATTTT
TRBV18	NA	13	TRBJ2-7	NA	CASSRTIRYEQYF	TGTGCCAGCTCACGGACAATTCGTTACGAGCAGTACTTC
TRBV30	few	14	TRBJ1-3	NA	CAWTPGHSGNTIYF	TGTGCCTGGACCCCGGGACACTCTGGAAACACCATATATTTT
TRBV4-3	NA	13	TRBJ2-2	TRBD1	CASSLDRAGELFF	TGCGCCAGCAGCCTCGACAGGGCCGGGGAGCTGTTTTTT
TRBV7-6	NA	17	TRBJ1-3	NA	CASSSPGVAWGGNTIYF	TGTGCCAGCAGCTCACCCGGGGTGGCTTGGGGTGGAAACACCATATATTTT
TRBV18	NA	17	TRBJ1-1	NA	CASSPPWHRGENTEAFF	TGTGCCAGCTCACCACCGTGGCACCGAGGAGAGAACACTGAAGCTTTCTTT
TRBV7-2	NA	16	TRBJ2-7	TRBD2	CASSYGQRGQPYEQYF	TGTGCCAGCAGCTACGGGCAGCGGGGGCAACCCTACGAGCAGTACTTC
TRBV13	NA	15	TRBJ2-7	NA	CASSLGPGRGYEQYF	TGTGCCAGCAGCTTAGGGCCGGGGCGGGGATACGAGCAGTACTTC
TRBV9	NA	16	TRBJ2-5	TRBD2	CASSVGSGGGQETQYF	TGTGCCAGCAGCGTAGGTAGCGGGGGGGGCCAAGAGACCCAGTACTTC
TRBV21-1	few	15	TRBJ2-7	NA	CASSTQLGGIYEQYF	TGTGCCAGCAGCACTCAACTAGGAGGGATCTACGAGCAGTACTTC
TRBV5-1	NA	15	TRBJ2-1	NA	CASSYGGAYYNEQFF	TGCGCCAGCAGCTACGGGGGAGCCTACTACAATGAGCAGTTCTTC
TRBV14	once	15	TRBJ2-5	TRBD1	CASSQLQGGQETQYF	TGTGCCAGCAGCCAACTACAGGGGGGACAAGAGACCCAGTACTTC
TRBV11-2	NA	15	TRBJ2-7	NA	CASSPLGASVHEQYF	TGTGCCAGCAGTCCCCTTGGGGCTAGCGTGCACGAGCAGTACTTC
TRBV10-3	NA	11	TRBJ1-1	NA	CAISAERTAFF	TGTGCCATCAGTGCCGAGCGGACAGCTTTCTTT
TRBV11-2	NA	14	TRBJ2-3	NA	CASSLWGGTDTQYF	TGTGCCAGCAGCTTATGGGGCGGAACAGATACGCAGTATTTT
TRBV7-9	few	16	TRBJ1-2	NA	CASSPPAGRGAYGYTF	TGTGCCAGCAGCCCACCCGCCGGGAGAGGGGCCTATGGCTACACCTTC
TRBV30	NA	11	TRBJ1-1	NA	CAWSVQEGAFF	TGTGCCTGGAGTGTACAGGAGGGAGCTTTCTTT
TRBV7-2	medium-sized	13	TRBJ2-1	NA	CASSFWGGHEQFF	TGTGCCAGCAGCTTCTGGGGGGGGCATGAGCAGTTCTTC
TRBV2	NA	14	TRBJ2-4	NA	CASSERLRGSIQYF	TGTGCCAGCAGTGAACGGCTCCGCGGAAGCATTCAGTACTTC
TRBV6-6	NA	13	TRBJ2-1	TRBD1	CASRGDRYNEQFF	TGTGCCAGCAGAGGGGACAGGTACAATGAGCAGTTCTTC
TRBV18	NA	16	TRBJ1-5	TRBD1	CASSPTGGRSNQPQHF	TGTGCCAGCTCACCGACAGGGGGAAGGAGCAATCAGCCCCAGCATTTT
TRBV4-1	NA	14	TRBJ2-7	NA	CASSQRSGWDEQYF	TGCGCCAGCAGCCAACGAAGCGGTTGGGACGAGCAGTACTTC
TRBV19	NA	17	TRBJ2-3	TRBD2	CASSIDPPSGGRDTQYF	TGTGCCAGTAGTATAGACCCCCCTAGCGGGGGCCGAGATACGCAGTATTTT
TRBV30	NA	14	TRBJ2-3	NA	CAWGERVSTDTQYF	TGTGCCTGGGGGGAGCGGGTAAGCACAGATACGCAGTATTTT
TRBV18	NA	15	TRBJ2-5	TRBD1	CASSPLGQGQETQYF	TGTGCCAGCTCACCTCTGGGACAGGGTCAAGAGACCCAGTACTTC
TRBV10-1	NA	16	TRBJ1-4	NA	CASSAGRRGANEKLFF	TGCGCCAGCAGTGCTGGCCGCCGTGGAGCTAATGAAAAACTGTTTTTT
TRBV6-5	NA	15	TRBJ1-5	NA	CASSYDGHNFQPQHF	TGTGCCAGCAGTTACGACGGACACAACTTTCAGCCCCAGCATTTT
TRBV5-6	NA	19	TRBJ1-6	TRBD1	CASSGGTGLYSTYNSPLHF	TGTGCCAGCAGCGGGGGGACAGGCCTATATTCCACATATAATTCACCCCTCCACTTT
TRBV28	NA	14	TRBJ2-7	TRBD2	CASSGGGGAGEQYF	TGTGCCAGCAGTGGGGGGGGAGGGGCCGGTGAGCAGTACTTC
TRBV5-1	NA	14	TRBJ2-5	NA	CASSLVPDQETQYF	TGCGCCAGCAGCTTGGTCCCAGACCAAGAGACCCAGTACTTC
TRBV7-3	NA	14	TRBJ2-3	TRBD2	CASSLIGGTDTQYF	TGTGCCAGCAGCTTAATCGGGGGGACAGATACGCAGTATTTT
TRBV4-2	NA	15	TRBJ1-4	TRBD1	CASSRGDRTNEKLFF	TGTGCCAGCAGCCGTGGGGACAGGACTAATGAAAAACTGTTTTTT
TRBV9	NA	15	TRBJ1-2	TRBD1	CASSYSGTGIYGYTF	TGTGCCAGCAGCTATTCCGGGACAGGCATCTATGGCTACACCTTC
TRBV4-3	NA	13	TRBJ2-1	NA	CASSQDSYNEQFF	TGCGCCAGCAGCCAAGACAGCTACAATGAGCAGTTCTTC
TRBV6-5	NA	14	TRBJ1-5	NA	CASSERQSNQPQHF	TGTGCCAGCAGTGAAAGACAGTCTAATCAGCCCCAGCATTTT
TRBV5-1	NA	14	TRBJ2-7	NA	CASSLKTGNHEQYF	TGCGCCAGCAGCCTAAAAACAGGGAACCACGAGCAGTACTTC
TRBV7-9	NA	14	TRBJ2-7	NA	CASSLSGFAYEQYF	TGTGCCAGCAGCTTATCCGGGTTCGCCTACGAGCAGTACTTC
TRBV25-1	NA	13	TRBJ2-2	NA	CASSARFTGELFF	TGTGCCAGCAGCGCCCGGTTTACCGGGGAGCTGTTTTTT